Following are 32 T cell receptor beta chains from one sample sequenced in a study of blood T cell repertoires in COVID-19. The assay was immunoSEQ multiplex PCR, and TCRdb's table has in-frame clones only and misses some. Of roughly 230,000 clones listed, 82% were seen once; the top ten hold 3% to 4%. Sample: PBMCs or T cells enriched from blood (not recorded which). The receptors stem from an older woman who had recovered from COVID-19.

In this sample, this clone turned up a few times. This chain links TRBV28 with TRBJ1-5, with TRBD1 as a possible D gene (6 bases). The CDR3 is 15 amino acids. Trimming took off 2 bases at V and 2 bases at J, with 10 bases between the two ends. Germline assignment: CDR1 MDHEN and CDR2 SYDVKM. CDR3 sequence: CASSLGGAGNQPQHF. Written as DNA, the CDR3 is TGTGCCAGCAGTTTAGGGGGGGCTGGCAATCAGCCCCAGCATTTT.

V gene TRBV4-3 combines with J gene TRBJ1-1; D gene unclear. Trimming shortened V by 4 bases and J by 4 bases, and 10 bases separated the two germline ends. Germline values: CDR1 LGHNA, CDR2 YSLEER. The CDR3 is 13 residues long. In DNA form, the CDR3 reads TGCGCCAGCAGCCCGGGTAGGCCCACTGAAGCTTTCTTT. Its protein product is CASSPGRPTEAFF.

The chain combines TRBV9 with TRBJ2-5; D is unresolved. This CDR3 region has 15 residues. Trimming cost V 0 bases and J 4 bases, with 13 bases left between them. Per germline, CDR1 SGDLS and CDR2 YYNGEE. Here the CDR3 reads CASSVVGGRGETQYF. CDR3 bases: TGTGCCAGCAGCGTAGTGGGTGGCAGAGGAGAGACCCAGTACTTC.

The rearrangement links TRBV7-2 to TRBJ2-1; 8 positions agree with TRBD2. With V trimmed by 5 bases and J by 0 bases, 9 bases remained unmatched. Germline lookup yields CDR1 SGHTA and CDR2 FQGNSA. The CDR3 runs 17 residues. CDR3 in amino acids: CASSRSLSGASYNEQFF. As DNA, the CDR3 is TGTGCCAGCAGCCGTTCCCTTAGCGGGGCCTCCTACAATGAGCAGTTCTTC.

This chain connects TRBV3-1 (or the pseudogene TRBV3-2) to TRBJ1-3; no clear D. Trimming removed 1 base from V and 1 base from J, with 8 bases in between. There are 15 residues in the CDR3. Looked up from germline, CDR1 is LGHDT and CDR2 is YNNKEL (reference sequence). CDR3 coding DNA: TGTGCCAGCAGCCAAGTTTCTAGTTCTGGAAACACCATATATTTT. Its protein product is CASSQVSSSGNTIYF.

CDR3 region: CASKQRTGRRETQYF. Here the CDR3 DNA reads TGTGCCAGCAAGCAGAGGACAGGGCGGAGAGAGACCCAGTACTTC. The rearrangement uses TRBV2 and TRBJ2-5; 8 bases are shared with TRBD1. CDR1 is SNHLY, CDR2 FYNNEI, per germline. With V trimmed by 7 bases and J by 4 bases, 11 bases remained unmatched. This CDR3 has 15 residues.

This sequence joins TRBV7-2 and TRBJ1-2, with D maybe TRBD1 (5 bases). Trimming stripped 0 bases from V and 7 bases from J, with 9 bases between. Germline V lookup: CDR1 SGHTA, CDR2 FQGNSA. CDR3 length: 13 residues. The CDR3 reads CASSLAGVAGYTF. In DNA, the CDR3 is TGTGCCAGCAGCTTAGCAGGGGTCGCTGGCTACACCTTC.

This clone was observed a handful of times. CDR3 residues: CAWSDGTGGFDEQYF. CDR3 coding DNA: TGTGCCTGGAGTGATGGGACAGGGGGCTTCGACGAGCAGTACTTC. The V call is TRBV30, the J call TRBJ2-7; 12 bases match TRBD1. Germline CDR1 reads GTSNPN; CDR2 reads SVGIG (reference sequence). Germline trimming cut 1 base from V and 5 bases from J; bases unmatched to any gene: 6. The length of the CDR3 is 15 residues.

The rearrangement links TRBV6-2 or TRBV6-3 to TRBJ2-7; D perhaps matches TRBD1 (6 bases). There are 16 residues in the CDR3. CDR1 is MNHEY and CDR2 is SVGEGT in the germline V gene. Between the trimmed V and J ends, which lost 5 bases and 0 bases, there was a span of 17 bases. The CDR3 loop is CASSAPQGRSSYEQYF. In DNA form, the CDR3 reads TGTGCCAGCAGTGCCCCACAGGGTCGAAGCTCCTACGAGCAGTACTTC.

V gene TRBV5-1 combines with J gene TRBJ2-1, with 9 bases aligning to TRBD1. Germline V CDR1 and CDR2: SGHRS, YFSETQ. The ends lost 4 bases at V and 6 bases at J; junction bases unmatched: 8. The CDR3 has 15 amino acids. The CDR3 sequence is CASSLRGQGVNEQFF. CDR3 coding DNA: TGCGCCAGCAGCCTGCGGGGACAGGGTGTCAATGAGCAGTTCTTC.

The chain links TRBV21-1 to TRBJ1-1; the tabulated D call, TRBD1, remains unverified against the DNA. TRBV21-1 is shown as a pseudogene. The CDR3 spans 16 residues. CDR3 in DNA: TGTGCCAGCAGCAAAGAGCGGCAGGGGTTGTATGCTGAAGCTTTCTTT. Translated: CASSKERQGLYAEAFF.

The genes are TRBV5-8 and TRBJ2-3; the match to TRBD2 covers 12 bases. The germline V gene encodes CDR1 SGHTS and CDR2 YDEGEE. The V and J ends lost 3 bases and 6 bases, in that order; junction bases with no gene match: 11. The CDR3 length is 17 residues. Here the CDR3 reads CASSYARLAGVGDTQYF. The CDR3 DNA reads TGTGCCAGCAGCTACGCAAGACTAGCGGGAGTTGGGGATACGCAGTATTTT.

The chain has TRBV4-3 and TRBJ2-3, with 7 bases matching TRBD2. V dropped 0 bases and J dropped 3; count of bases not matched to a gene: 6. Germline CDR1 reads LGHNA; CDR2 reads YSLEER. The CDR3 sequence is 16 residues long. The CDR3 bases are TGCGCCAGCAGCCAAGAGCCAGCGGGGAGAACAGATACGCAGTATTTT. Translating it yields CASSQEPAGRTDTQYF.

This clone was counted between two and nine times. The chain is built from TRBV7-6 and TRBJ2-5, with 8 bases aligning to TRBD2. After removal of 5 bases from V and 4 bases from J, the junction contained 9 bases not matched to a gene. CDR1 and CDR2 from the germline V gene are SGHVS and FNYEAQ. This CDR3 is 15 amino acids long. This chain's CDR3 is CASSPRTSRLETQYF. The DNA for the CDR3 is TGTGCCAGCAGCCCACGGACTAGCCGGTTAGAGACCCAGTACTTC.

DNA of the CDR3: TGTGCCATCAGTGAAGGGGACAGGACCCAGCCCCAGCATTTT. This codes for CAISEGDRTQPQHF. The chain combines TRBV10-3 with TRBJ1-5, with 8 bases lining up with TRBD1. V lost 3 bases, J lost 7 bases, and 5 bases stayed unmatched. The CDR3 covers 14 residues. Germline CDR1 and CDR2: ENHRY and SYGVKD.

The chain is built from TRBV10-2 and TRBJ1-5; 8 nucleotides align to TRBD1. CDR1 and CDR2 from the germline V gene are WSHSY and SAAADI. The junction had 4 bases not matched to a gene; V was cut back by 5 bases and J by 1 base. The CDR3 has 15 residues. Here the CDR3 DNA reads TGCGCCAGCAGTTTGGACAGGGTAAGCAATCAGCCCCAGCATTTT. It specifies CASSLDRVSNQPQHF.

This clone was counted between two and nine times. J is TRBJ1-2 and V is TRBV19; D is possibly TRBD1 (5 bases). This CDR3 comprises 14 residues. Germline CDR1 is LNHDA and CDR2 is SQIVND (reference sequence). V was clipped by 6 bases and J by 5 bases, with 16 bases between them. This chain's CDR3 is CASSYGREVYGYTF. DNA for the CDR3: TGTGCCAGTAGCTATGGCAGGGAGGTTTATGGCTACACCTTC.

The table lists this clone with a few counts. This chain joins TRBV6-5 and TRBJ2-5; D is perhaps TRBD2 (5 bases). CDR1 MNHEY and CDR2 SVGAGI come from the germline V gene. This CDR3 comprises 13 residues. V was cut by 10 bases and J by 4 bases, with 16 bases left in between. The CDR3 DNA sequence: TGTGCCACCTCAGGACTTTTAGGAGAGACCCAGTACTTC. Amino acid sequence: CATSGLLGETQYF.

J is TRBJ2-1 and V is TRBV29-1; D is perhaps TRBD1 (7 bases). Germline V CDR1 and CDR2: SQVTM, ANQGSEA. The CDR3 is 13 residues long. The CDR3 DNA sequence: TGCAGTAGACCAGGGGGGCGGGTCGATGAGCAGTTCTTC. Its translation is CSRPGGRVDEQFF.

This sequence joins TRBV21-1 and TRBJ2-7; the table's D call, TRBD1, has no DNA check behind it. TRBV21-1 is recorded as a pseudogene. This CDR3 comprises 16 residues. CDR3 in amino acids: CASSTLTGGPPYEQYF. The CDR3 coding sequence is TGTGCCAGCAGCACCTTAACAGGGGGGCCACCCTACGAGCAGTACTTC.

The chain employs TRBV7-9 and TRBJ1-4, with 7 bases lining up with TRBD1. V shed 3 bases and J 0 bases; nucleotides not matched to a gene: 7. Germline values: CDR1 SEHNR, CDR2 FQNEAQ (reference sequence). This CDR3 is built from 17 residues. The CDR3 reads CASSLGRTGATNEKLFF. The CDR3, as DNA: TGTGCCAGCAGCTTGGGGCGGACAGGTGCAACTAATGAAAAACTGTTTTTT.

The chain links TRBV6-5 to TRBJ2-1; 8 bases are shared with TRBD2. Per germline, CDR1 MNHEY and CDR2 SVGAGI. The CDR3 has 15 amino acids. Trimming at V came to 2 bases and at J to 2 bases, leaving 2 bases not matched to a gene. The CDR3 is CASSYKRGPYNEQFF. For the CDR3, the DNA is TGTGCCAGCAGTTACAAGCGGGGGCCCTACAATGAGCAGTTCTTC.

This chain links TRBV10-3 with TRBJ1-2, with TRBD1 matching over 9 bases. V lost 6 bases, J lost 8 bases, and 10 bases stayed unmatched. This CDR3 spans 14 amino acids. CDR1 is ENHRY and CDR2 is SYGVKD in the germline V gene. CDR3 loop: CAISPGTGIFGYTF. The CDR3 coding sequence is TGTGCCATCAGCCCCGGGACAGGGATTTTCGGCTACACCTTC.

This clone has more than one count but fewer than ten. The J gene is TRBJ2-7, the V gene TRBV5-1, with D hard to call. CDR3 length: 13 amino acids. The germline V and J ends were trimmed by 4 bases and 7 bases, with 15 bases remaining between them. CDR1 is SGHRS and CDR2 is YFSETQ in the germline V gene. The CDR3 DNA follows: TGCGCCAGCAGCCCTACCCGAACCGGGGAGCAGTACTTC. As protein: CASSPTRTGEQYF.

The chain employs TRBV2 and TRBJ1-5; D is uncertain. This CDR3 has 14 amino acids. Between the trimmed V and J ends, which lost 2 bases and 0 bases, there was a span of 5 bases. Germline V lookup: CDR1 SNHLY, CDR2 FYNNEI. As DNA, the CDR3 is TGTGCCAGCAGTGAAAGAGTTAGCAATCAGCCCCAGCATTTT. Its translation is CASSERVSNQPQHF.

The V gene is TRBV27, the J gene TRBJ2-2; D is uncertain. Germline V lookup: CDR1 MNHEY, CDR2 SMNVEV (reference sequence). V lost 5 bases and J 2 bases, leaving 3 bases between the germline ends. This CDR3 comprises 12 residues. In nucleotides, the CDR3 is TGTGCCAGCAGTCTAAACACCGGGGAGCTGTTTTTT. As protein: CASSLNTGELFF.

V is TRBV7-2 and J is TRBJ2-1; 10 bases fit TRBD2. This CDR3 has 15 amino acids. Germline CDR1 SGHTA, CDR2 FQGNSA. V trimming: 6 bases; J trimming: 7 bases; junction bases outside the gene matches: 9. This CDR3 reads CASRPPLAGVNEQFF. The CDR3 DNA reads TGTGCCAGCAGACCCCCCCTAGCGGGAGTAAATGAGCAGTTCTTC.

This chain joins TRBV6-5 and TRBJ1-2; D is undetermined. Germline CDR1 MNHEY, CDR2 SVGAGI. V was cut by 6 bases and J by 4 bases, with 9 bases left in between. CDR3 length: 12 residues. The CDR3 here is CASSGGSYGYTF. CDR3 in DNA: TGTGCCAGCAGCGGCGGATCCTATGGCTACACCTTC.

The J gene is TRBJ2-1, the V gene TRBV19, with TRBD2 identical over 13 bases. The V gene's germline CDR1 is LNHDA and CDR2 SQIVND (reference sequence). The CDR3 length is 16 residues. The ends lost 5 bases at V and 7 bases at J; junction bases unmatched: 8. The CDR3 loop is CASSATGLAGVNEQFF. Here the CDR3 DNA reads TGTGCCAGTAGTGCGACCGGACTAGCGGGGGTTAATGAGCAGTTCTTC.

This sequence joins TRBV18 and TRBJ2-1, with D unclear. The CDR3 sequence is 13 residues long. V was shortened by 7 bases and J by 4 bases, with 11 bases between the two germline ends. Germline CDR1 and CDR2: KGHSH and LQKENI. DNA for the CDR3: TGTGCCAGCTTCCTTGACGGGTACAATGAGCAGTTCTTC. Translation gives CASFLDGYNEQFF.

This chain joins TRBV5-1 and TRBJ2-2; TRBD2 matches 12 bases. Germline V gene data show CDR1 as SGHRS and CDR2 as YFSETQ. The CDR3 runs to 16 residues. The junction had 10 bases not matched to a gene; V was cut back by 6 bases and J by 7 bases. The CDR3 bases are TGCGCCAGCACCCTGCGGACTAGCGGGAATCTCGGGGAGCTGTTTTTT. This codes for CASTLRTSGNLGELFF.

The chain couples TRBV19 to TRBJ2-2, with D perhaps TRBD2 (6 bases). Trimming left V 5 bases short and J 4 bases short, with 14 bases between. CDR3 size: 15 residues. Germline V lookup: CDR1 LNHDA, CDR2 SQIVND (reference sequence). The CDR3 DNA reads TGTGCCAGTAGTGCAGGGCTGGGGGGCACCGGGGAGCTGTTTTTT. Amino acid sequence: CASSAGLGGTGELFF.